Listed below are T cell receptor beta chains from one sample, sequenced in a study of blood T cell repertoires in COVID-19. Method: immunoSEQ multiplex PCR; TCRdb's copy keeps in-frame clones and lacks some. Found here are under 45,000 clones, roughly 80% of them singletons; the top ten hold approximately 5%. Sequenced material: peripheral blood. The receptors were sampled from a man aged 50 to 59 with active COVID-19. Both conserved end residues are part of each CDR3. The D gene is left open where the match is weak. Expanded clones are given a class, and other clones once, few, many or no size at all.

J	length	V	size	D	CDR3	DNA
TRBJ2-7	14	TRBV27	few	-	CASRPGTKGHEQYF	TGTGCCAGCCGCCCAGGGACAAAAGGCCACGAGCAGTACTTC
TRBJ1-1	12	TRBV28	few	-	CASREGGTEAFF	TGTGCCAGCAGGGAGGGGGGGACAGAAGCTTTCTTT
TRBJ2-3	18	TRBV10-3	-	TRBD1	CAISAVPRRQGGTDTQYF	TGTGCCATCAGCGCCGTTCCACGAAGACAGGGTGGCACAGATACGCAGTATTTT
TRBJ2-3	14	TRBV5-4	-	-	CASSLLGNTDTQYF	TGTGCCAGCAGCTTGCTAGGAAACACAGATACGCAGTATTTT
TRBJ2-5	13	TRBV12-3/TRBV12-4	-	TRBD1	CASRGTGQETQYF	TGTGCCAGCAGAGGGACAGGTCAAGAGACCCAGTACTTC
TRBJ2-5	16	TRBV5-5	-	-	CASSLGSLGRGETQYF	TGTGCCAGCAGCTTGGGAAGTCTGGGGCGTGGAGAGACCCAGTACTTC
TRBJ2-1	16	TRBV4-1	once	-	CASSQPEAFTYNEQFF	TGCGCCAGCAGCCAACCTGAGGCATTTACCTACAATGAGCAGTTCTTC
TRBJ1-4	17	TRBV11-2	-	TRBD1	CASSFGGQTTTNEKLFF	TGTGCCAGCAGCTTCGGGGGACAGACCACAACTAATGAAAAACTGTTTTTT
TRBJ2-3	14	TRBV6-2/TRBV6-3	few	TRBD2	CASSYAGGGDTQYF	TGTGCCAGCAGTTACGCGGGGGGGGGAGATACGCAGTATTTT
TRBJ2-1	15	TRBV7-3	-	-	CASSPTGLPYNEQFF	TGTGCCAGCAGCCCAACAGGCCTACCCTACAATGAGCAGTTCTTC